A selection of T cell receptor beta chains follows, all from one sample in a study of blood T cell repertoires in COVID-19. The repertoire was sequenced with immunoSEQ multiplex PCR; TCRdb's copy has only in-frame clones and lacks some. The table shows roughly 570,000 clones, with less than 90% occurring only once. Sequencing used peripheral blood. The receptors were gathered from a woman aged 45-60 years with COVID-19, enrolled during active disease. Both conserved end residues are part of each CDR3. D genes are given only for firm matches. Expanded clones are given a class, and other clones once, few, many or no size at all.

abundance	v_gene	d_gene	j_gene	CDR3nt	CDR3aa
.	TRBV6-5	TRBD1	TRBJ1-2	TGTGCCAGCACAGAATATAGGGGACAGGGCTATGGCTACACCTTC	CASTEYRGQGYGYTF
.	TRBV10-1	TRBD1	TRBJ2-2	TGCGCCAGCAGTGCGTTGGGGCAGGGGGCCGGGGAGCTGTTTTTT	CASSALGQGAGELFF
.	TRBV19	.	TRBJ1-5	TGTGCCACCTGGGCGCGGGGGAGCAATCAGCCCCAGCATTTT	CATWARGSNQPQHF
once	TRBV29-1	.	TRBJ1-2	TGCACCCTATGGGGGCCGGGTGGCTACACCTTC	CTLWGPGGYTF
.	TRBV6-5	.	TRBJ2-1	TGTGCCAGCAGCAGCACAGGGTCCCCTACCAATGAGCAGTTCTTC	CASSSTGSPTNEQFF
.	TRBV5-1	.	TRBJ2-7	TGCGCCAGCAGCTTGGACCCTGCAGGGAGGTACGAGCAGTACTTC	CASSLDPAGRYEQYF
.	TRBV2	TRBD1	TRBJ1-1	TGTGCCAGCATTCGTCGACAGGGAGAAGCTTTCTTT	CASIRRQGEAFF
.	TRBV2	.	TRBJ1-4	TGTGCCAGCAGGTCTCTCGGTGAAAAACTGTTTTTT	CASRSLGEKLFF
.	TRBV28	TRBD2	TRBJ2-3	TGTGCCAGCAGTTTCCCCCTCGAGCGGGGGGGCGAAGCGGATACGCAGTATTTT	CASSFPLERGGEADTQYF
.	TRBV4-1	TRBD2	TRBJ2-3	TGCGCCAGCAGCCATCCGCCCCTCGGGTCGGGGGGGCTTGATACGCAGTATTTT	CASSHPPLGSGGLDTQYF
.	TRBV5-1	.	TRBJ2-7	TGCGCCAGCAGCTCAACCGGGACTTCGTACGAGCAGTACTTC	CASSSTGTSYEQYF
.	TRBV5-4	TRBD2	TRBJ2-3	TGTGCCAGCAGCGAAAAGCGGGAGACTTACGCAGATACGCAGTATTTT	CASSEKRETYADTQYF
.	TRBV19	.	TRBJ1-5	TGTGCCAGTAGTGGGAGCATCCGACGGGATCAGCCCCAGCATTTT	CASSGSIRRDQPQHF
.	TRBV5-6	TRBD1	TRBJ2-7	TGTGCCAGCAGCCCCGGGACAGTGGCCGAGCAGTACTTC	CASSPGTVAEQYF
.	TRBV3-1/TRBV3-2	TRBD2	TRBJ2-3	TGTGCCAGCAGCCTAAGAGGGTGGACTAGCGGGGGGGCTAGCACAGATACGCAGTATTTT	CASSLRGWTSGGASTDTQYF
.	TRBV2	.	TRBJ1-3	TGTGCCAGCTTCAGGCAATTCTCTGGAAACACCATATATTTT	CASFRQFSGNTIYF
once	TRBV6-5	TRBD2	TRBJ2-7	TGTGCCAGTTCCCCTAGCGGGGGCCCCTACGAGCAGTACTTC	CASSPSGGPYEQYF
few	TRBV5-1	.	TRBJ1-1	TGCGCCAGCAGCGACCGACAGTCTTTTGAAGCTTTCTTT	CASSDRQSFEAFF
.	TRBV2	TRBD1	TRBJ1-1	TGTGCCAGCAGGAATCGGGAGGGGGCTCGAACTGAAGCTTTCTTT	CASRNREGARTEAFF
.	TRBV28	.	TRBJ1-6	TGTGCCAGCAGTTCCGGGACAAATAATTCACCCCTCCACTTT	CASSSGTNNSPLHF
.	TRBV7-9	TRBD1	TRBJ1-4	TGTGCCAGCAGCTCCCAGGGACAGGGGGTAGGAAGGGAAAAACTGTTTTTT	CASSSQGQGVGREKLFF
.	TRBV2	.	TRBJ2-1	TGTGCCAGCAGTGAAGTGATGTCTAGCGTTTTGAATGAGCAGTTCTTC	CASSEVMSSVLNEQFF
.	TRBV4-1	TRBD1	TRBJ1-1	TGCGCCAGCAGCCAGGCACCGGGACAGTTAATGAACACTGAAGCTTTCTTT	CASSQAPGQLMNTEAFF
.	TRBV5-5	TRBD1	TRBJ2-7	TGTGCCAGCAGCTTGAGGGCAGGGGGTACCTACGAGCAGTACTTC	CASSLRAGGTYEQYF